These T cell receptor beta chains were read from a single sample in a study of blood T cell repertoires in COVID-19. Produced via immunoSEQ multiplex PCR; TCRdb's table is partial and in-frame only. The sample shows 50,000 to 60,000 clones, almost 85% of them seen only once. Sequenced material: peripheral blood. The receptors derive from a human donor in a cohort sampled during active COVID-19. Both conserved end residues are part of each CDR3. A D gene is named only where the DNA matches it firmly. The size entry is marked missing in some rows and otherwise reads once, few, many or a size class.

cdr3_length j_call d_call v_call clone_size cdr3_aa cdr3_nt
16 TRBJ1-5 . TRBV5-4 . CASSLGGGGFNQPQHF TGTGCCAGCAGCTTGGGAGGGGGGGGATTCAATCAGCCCCAGCATTTT
18 TRBJ2-1 TRBD2 TRBV3-1/TRBV3-2 . CASSQDLGLAGVGNEQFF TGTGCCAGCAGCCAAGATCTAGGTCTAGCGGGAGTCGGGAATGAGCAGTTCTTC
14 TRBJ1-2 TRBD1 TRBV18 . CASSPPGQGIGYTF TGTGCCAGCTCACCACCGGGACAGGGGATTGGCTACACCTTC
14 TRBJ1-2 . TRBV6-5 . CASSYGAPGYGYTF TGTGCCAGCAGTTACGGGGCGCCGGGCTATGGCTACACCTTC
17 TRBJ2-1 TRBD2 TRBV11-3 few CASSLGLVTSGYNEQFF TGTGCCAGCAGCTTAGGTCTCGTGACTAGCGGTTACAATGAGCAGTTCTTC
15 TRBJ2-3 TRBD2 TRBV6-2/TRBV6-3 . CASSYTSGSTDTQYF TGTGCCAGCAGTTACACTAGCGGGAGCACAGATACGCAGTATTTT
13 TRBJ2-3 . TRBV7-2 . CASSLRRLDTQYF TGTGCCAGCAGCTTAAGGCGGTTGGATACGCAGTATTTT
14 TRBJ2-7 TRBD1 TRBV30 . CAWSAGTGLNEQYF TGTGCCTGGAGTGCCGGGACAGGGTTAAACGAGCAGTACTTC
17 TRBJ2-1 TRBD2 TRBV19 few CASTHSGTSGSNNEQFF TGTGCCAGTACCCATTCGGGGACTAGCGGGAGCAACAATGAGCAGTTCTTC
12 TRBJ1-3 . TRBV6-5 few CATKGVGNTIYF TGTGCCACCAAAGGGGTAGGAAACACCATATATTTT
19 TRBJ2-1 TRBD2 TRBV5-1 . CASSLDGTSGRALRNEQFF TGCGCCAGCAGCTTGGATGGGACTAGCGGGAGGGCCTTACGCAATGAGCAGTTCTTC
16 TRBJ2-3 TRBD1 TRBV7-3 . CASSRGGDRPGDTQYF TGTGCCAGCAGCCGCGGTGGGGACAGACCGGGAGATACGCAGTATTTT
16 TRBJ2-1 TRBD1 TRBV4-3 few CASRQIQGAVSREQFF TGCGCCAGCAGACAAATCCAGGGGGCAGTTTCGCGTGAGCAGTTCTTC
15 TRBJ1-5 . TRBV19 . CASSTTGLSNQPQHF TGTGCCAGTAGTACCACAGGGTTAAGCAATCAGCCCCAGCATTTT
16 TRBJ2-1 . TRBV18 . CASSPGFGGKYNEQFF TGTGCCAGCTCACCAGGATTCGGCGGGAAATACAATGAGCAGTTCTTC
15 TRBJ1-1 TRBD1 TRBV5-3 . CARIPALRRGTEAFF TGTGCCAGAATTCCCGCGCTTCGCAGGGGGACTGAAGCTTTCTTT
11 TRBJ2-4 TRBD2 TRBV2 . CASMGGIIQYF TGTGCCAGCATGGGAGGGATCATTCAGTACTTC
12 TRBJ1-2 . TRBV24-1 . CATSDSNYGYTF TGTGCCACCAGTGACTCTAACTATGGCTACACCTTC
16 TRBJ2-2 TRBD1 TRBV7-3 . CASSLRTGGNTGELFF TGTGCCAGCAGCTTAAGGACAGGGGGCAACACCGGGGAGCTGTTTTTT
11 TRBJ2-7 . TRBV6-2/TRBV6-3 . CASSHSYEQYF TGTGCCAGCAGTCATTCCTACGAGCAGTACTTC
14 TRBJ2-3 . TRBV27 . CASSSYRSADTQYF TGTGCCAGCAGTTCCTACAGGAGCGCAGATACGCAGTATTTT
15 TRBJ2-7 TRBD2 TRBV5-1 . CASTPSGRLGDEQYF TGCGCCAGCACCCCTAGCGGGAGGCTCGGGGACGAGCAGTACTTC
17 TRBJ2-1 TRBD2 TRBV7-3 . CASSLLPSGRLNNEQFF TGTGCCAGCAGCTTATTGCCTAGCGGGAGGCTGAACAATGAGCAGTTCTTC
17 TRBJ1-2 . TRBV25-1 . CASSEGGLFRVNYGYTF TGTGCCAGCAGTGAAGGGGGCCTCTTCAGGGTTAACTATGGCTACACCTTC
16 TRBJ2-5 . TRBV15 . CATSRGRSRQQETQYF TGTGCCACCAGCAGAGGCCGGTCGCGGCAGCAAGAGACCCAGTACTTC
14 TRBJ1-2 . TRBV24-1 . CATSDSRGSYGYTF TGTGCCACCAGTGATTCCCGGGGGTCCTATGGCTACACCTTC
18 TRBJ2-7 TRBD2 TRBV4-2 . CASSQGPLTSGTSYEQYF TGTGCCAGCAGCCAAGGTCCCCTGACTAGCGGGACCTCCTACGAGCAGTACTTC
13 TRBJ1-1 . TRBV27 . CASRSQGDTEAFF TGTGCCAGCAGGTCACAGGGCGACACTGAAGCTTTCTTT
14 TRBJ1-2 TRBD1 TRBV11-1 . CASSPNRGGYGYTF TGTGCCAGCAGCCCAAACAGGGGGGGCTATGGCTACACCTTC
16 TRBJ1-4 TRBD1 TRBV7-2 . CASSLNPGQGGEKLFF TGTGCCAGCAGCCTAAATCCGGGACAGGGGGGAGAAAAACTGTTTTTT
15 TRBJ2-7 TRBD1 TRBV5-1 . CASSSTGTGGDEQYF TGCGCCAGCAGTTCGACCGGGACAGGGGGCGACGAGCAGTACTTC
15 TRBJ1-2 TRBD1 TRBV11-1 . CASSPKTGGSYDYTF TGTGCCAGCAGCCCAAAGACAGGGGGAAGTTATGACTACACCTTC
19 TRBJ2-3 TRBD1 TRBV7-6 . CASSLLLRDRSREGDTQYF TGTGCCAGCAGCCTTCTTCTTAGGGACAGATCCCGAGAGGGAGATACGCAGTATTTT
16 TRBJ2-5 TRBD2 TRBV7-3 once CASSPYGGEGEETQYF TGTGCCAGCAGCCCCTACGGGGGGGAGGGCGAGGAGACCCAGTACTTC
13 TRBJ1-2 . TRBV5-1 . CASSSPGVDGYTF TGCGCCAGCAGCTCTCCAGGGGTGGATGGCTACACCTTC
13 TRBJ2-1 . TRBV7-2 . CASSLARYNEQFF TGTGCCAGCAGCCTAGCTAGATACAATGAGCAGTTCTTC
10 TRBJ1-2 . TRBV12-3/TRBV12-4 . CASSGNGYTF TGTGCCAGCAGTGGCAATGGCTACACCTTC
18 TRBJ1-5 TRBD1 TRBV3-1/TRBV3-2 . CASSRGTGTYYSNQPQHF TGTGCCAGCAGCCGAGGGACAGGGACTTATTATAGCAATCAGCCCCAGCATTTT
16 TRBJ2-5 TRBD1 TRBV28 . CASSFRDRGYPETQYF TGTGCCAGCAGTTTCCGGGACAGGGGATATCCGGAGACCCAGTACTTC
15 TRBJ2-5 TRBD2 TRBV4-2 . CASSQERGGQETQYF TGTGCCAGCAGCCAAGAGCGGGGGGGCCAAGAGACCCAGTACTTC
15 TRBJ2-7 TRBD2 TRBV23-1 . CASSPEEREAYEQYF TGCGCCAGCAGCCCCGAGGAGCGGGAGGCTTACGAGCAGTACTTC
15 TRBJ1-2 . TRBV15 few CATSRGGVRNYGYTF TGTGCCACCAGCAGAGGGGGCGTCAGGAACTATGGCTACACCTTC
14 TRBJ2-4 . TRBV11-1 once CASSEGEVKNIQYF TGTGCCAGCAGCGAGGGAGAAGTCAAAAACATTCAGTACTTC
14 TRBJ1-1 TRBD1 TRBV5-1 few CASSGQGGNTEAFF TGCGCCAGCTCCGGACAGGGGGGGAACACTGAAGCTTTCTTT
15 TRBJ2-1 TRBD2 TRBV11-3 . CASSWGLAGDGEQFF TGTGCCAGCAGCTGGGGACTAGCGGGAGATGGGGAGCAGTTCTTC
17 TRBJ2-7 TRBD2 TRBV7-2 once CASSFRTSGSPLGEQYF TGTGCCAGCAGCTTCAGGACTAGCGGGAGTCCGCTTGGAGAGCAGTACTTC
14 TRBJ1-5 . TRBV6-5 . CASRRVGRNQPQHF TGTGCCAGCAGGCGGGTAGGTCGAAATCAGCCCCAGCATTTT
14 TRBJ1-5 TRBD1 TRBV3-1/TRBV3-2 . CASSQARTGQPQHF TGTGCCAGCAGCCAGGCTCGGACAGGCCAGCCCCAGCATTTT
16 TRBJ1-1 . TRBV4-1 . CASSQPTTPMNTEAFF TGCGCCAGCAGCCAACCGACGACACCGATGAACACTGAAGCTTTCTTT
14 TRBJ2-7 . TRBV6-5 . CASSFGRRDYEQYF TGTGCCAGCAGCTTTGGAAGGAGGGACTACGAGCAGTACTTC
14 TRBJ1-5 . TRBV6-5 once CASSPLYSNQPQHF TGTGCCAGCAGTCCTCTCTATAGCAATCAGCCCCAGCATTTT
15 TRBJ2-1 TRBD2 TRBV20-1 . CSASWAGGPYNEQFF TGCAGTGCTAGTTGGGCGGGAGGGCCCTACAATGAGCAGTTCTTC
13 TRBJ1-5 . TRBV30 . CAWSGGGNQPQHF TGTGCCTGGAGTGGCGGGGGCAATCAGCCCCAGCATTTT
16 TRBJ1-1 TRBD1 TRBV28 . CASSFRPGQGSSEAFF TGTGCCAGCAGTTTTCGGCCGGGACAGGGCTCTTCCGAAGCTTTCTTT
16 TRBJ1-5 TRBD1 TRBV19 . CASSLRADRGNQPQHF TGTGCCAGTAGCTTAAGGGCGGACAGGGGCAATCAGCCCCAGCATTTT